Sequencing of this T cell receptor beta chain was carried out in a study of shared clonotypes between healthy human individuals. Only in-frame clones appear in the TCRdb table, and some are missing; sequencing was by immunoSEQ multiplex PCR. The sample lists 110,000 or so clones, about 70% occurring once. Looked up from germline, CDR1 is SGHAT and CDR2 is FQNNGV. With 5 bases clipped from V and 9 bases from J, the junction kept 8 bases outside the gene matches. This CDR3 has 14 residues. The chain recombines TRBV11-2 with TRBJ2-1; TRBD2 agrees at 9 bases. Material: memory CD8+ T cells sorted from blood. Subset in this sample: CD45RO+ cells pooled with CCR7-negative TemRA cells. This receptor was identified in a woman younger than 45 in good health. CDR3 nucleotides: TGTGCCAGCAGCCGGTGCGGACTAGCGAGTGAGCAGTTCTTC. It codes for CASSRCGLASEQFF.